The rows below give T cell receptor beta chains drawn from one sample of a study of T cell repertoires and HLA-DP antigens. Their antigens remain unidentified. Method: immunoSEQ multiplex PCR; TCRdb's copy keeps in-frame clones and lacks some. The sample contains around 100,000 clones, roughly 92% of which appear only once. Sequencing input: CD4+ T cells from PBMCs. Source of these receptors: a woman between 18 and 29 years old in good health and CMV-seronegative. CDR3s include the opening cysteine and the closing phenylalanine or tryptophan. D genes are given only for firm matches. The size of a clone is reported for some rows only, either as once, few or many, or as a class for expanded clones.

J | length | D | size | V | DNA | CDR3
TRBJ1-5 | 14 | - | - | TRBV10-3 | TGTGCCAGCAAGGACAGTAACTTAAATCAGCCCCAGCATTTT | CASKDSNLNQPQHF
TRBJ2-5 | 14 | TRBD1 | - | TRBV19 | TGTGCCAGTAGTGAGACAGGGGCCTGGGAGACCCAGTACTTC | CASSETGAWETQYF
TRBJ2-5 | 16 | - | - | TRBV5-1 | TGCGCCAGCAGCTCTCAGACAGCCCTCGTTCAAGAGACCCAGTACTTC | CASSSQTALVQETQYF
TRBJ1-1 | 11 | - | - | TRBV10-3 | TGTGCCATCGGGGGGAACACTGAAGCTTTCTTT | CAIGGNTEAFF
TRBJ1-2 | 13 | - | once | TRBV28 | TGTGCCAGCAGTTTGACAGATAACTATGGCTACACCTTC | CASSLTDNYGYTF
TRBJ2-2 | 13 | - | - | TRBV11-2 | TGTGCCAGCAGCCTCAGCGGCACCGGGGAGCTGTTTTTT | CASSLSGTGELFF
TRBJ2-1 | 15 | TRBD2 | - | TRBV18 | TGTGCCAGCTCACCGGGACTAGCGACCTACAATGAGCAGTTCTTC | CASSPGLATYNEQFF
TRBJ1-5 | 16 | - | - | TRBV19 | TGTGCCAGTAGTCCTGAGACAAGGGGGAGCAATCAGCCCCAGCATTTT | CASSPETRGSNQPQHF
TRBJ2-1 | 15 | - | - | TRBV11-3 | TGTGCCAGCAGCTTACACTCGGGAGTTGGCGCTGAGCAGTTCTTC | CASSLHSGVGAEQFF
TRBJ2-1 | 15 | - | - | TRBV2 | TGTGCCAGCACTCGACAGGCCATCGGGGAAAATGAGCAGTTCTTC | CASTRQAIGENEQFF
TRBJ1-1 | 14 | TRBD1 | - | TRBV2 | TGTGCCAGCGGCCCGACAGGGTTCCCCTCTGAAGCTTTCTTT | CASGPTGFPSEAFF
TRBJ2-1 | 17 | TRBD2 | - | TRBV28 | TGTGCCAGCACCTCCTCCGGGGGACTAGCGGGAGGAGACGAGCAGTTCTTC | CASTSSGGLAGGDEQFF
TRBJ2-5 | 11 | - | - | TRBV2 | TGTGCCAGCCTCATTCGGGAGACCCAGTACTTC | CASLIRETQYF
TRBJ1-1 | 13 | - | - | TRBV27 | TGTGCCAGCAGCCTGGGCAGGAACACTGAAGCTTTCTTT | CASSLGRNTEAFF
TRBJ2-3 | 13 | - | - | TRBV6-5 | TGTGCCAGCACTCTACCCGGCGCAGATACGCAGTATTTT | CASTLPGADTQYF
TRBJ2-1 | 15 | - | - | TRBV7-9 | TGTGCCAGCAGCCCCCCTGGCGGGTCCTACAATGAGCAGTTCTTC | CASSPPGGSYNEQFF
TRBJ1-2 | 15 | - | - | TRBV27 | TGTGCCAGCAGTTTAAGGCCGACTTCCACCTATGGCTACACCTTC | CASSLRPTSTYGYTF
TRBJ2-1 | 16 | - | - | TRBV12-5 | TGTGCTAGTGGTTTGGTAGTACTAGGACGGGGCAATGAGCAGTTCTTC | CASGLVVLGRGNEQFF
TRBJ1-4 | 14 | TRBD1 | - | TRBV5-8 | TGTGCCAGCAGCTTGGGACAGGGGTACGAAAAACTGTTTTTT | CASSLGQGYEKLFF
TRBJ2-2 | 16 | TRBD2 | - | TRBV27 | TGTGCCAGCAGTTTATCGAGACGGGGGGGCACCGGGGAGCTGTTTTTT | CASSLSRRGGTGELFF
TRBJ1-2 | 12 | - | - | TRBV6-1 | TGTGCCAGCAGTGAAAGGCAGCATGGCTACACCTTC | CASSERQHGYTF
TRBJ2-1 | 17 | - | - | TRBV11-2 | TGTGCCAGCAGCTTAGCGATCTCTAGTCTAGGGTACAATGAGCAGTTCTTC | CASSLAISSLGYNEQFF
TRBJ1-1 | 14 | - | - | TRBV29-1 | TGCAGCGTTGAAAGAAGGGCCTTGAACACTGAAGCTTTCTTT | CSVERRALNTEAFF
TRBJ1-1 | 14 | - | once | TRBV19 | TGTGCCAGTAGCGTAGACCAGGGGAGAGCTGAAGCTTTCTTT | CASSVDQGRAEAFF
TRBJ1-3 | 16 | - | once | TRBV7-2 | TGTGCCAGCAGCTTACGGCGGCAGGTGACGGGAAACACCATATATTTT | CASSLRRQVTGNTIYF
TRBJ2-1 | 14 | - | - | TRBV7-2 | TGTGCCAGCAGGATCGACAGGAACTACAATGAGCAGTTCTTC | CASRIDRNYNEQFF